This T cell receptor beta chain was captured by sequencing in a study of cytomegalovirus exposure and HLA in healthy donors. Study-wide findings and caveats: Serostatus for CMV was the only available immune exposure information.

As concerns this clone: Its antigen remains unidentified.

CDR1 and CDR2 (germline): MNHNY, SVGAGI (reference sequence). J gave up 3 bases and V 5 bases, and 3 bases lay outside the gene matches. This CDR3 has 14 amino acids. The PCR used 60 Vbeta and 13 Jbeta primers. Clones were sequenced by immunoSEQ multiplex PCR, and TCRdb holds only the in-frame ones, with some missing. In the table there are about 200,000 clones, around 83% of which are singletons. The V gene is TRBV6-6, the J gene TRBJ2-2; 7 nucleotides match TRBD1. This sequence was found in a woman between 50 and 59 years old in good health and CMV-seropositive. Sample: PBMCs. CDR3 nucleotides: TGTGCCAGCAGTAGGGGGCGGGACACCGGGGAGCTGTTTTTT. As protein: CASSRGRDTGELFF.